This T cell receptor beta chain was sequenced during a study of T-cell reconstitution after alpha-beta-depleted transplantation in children. Overall study results and limits: About two months after transplant, alpha-beta T cells reportedly came from several hundred expanded graft clones. Certain patients had high TCRbeta diversity at day 60, and it came from recipient T cells and thymic progenitors that survived. At one year after transplant, newly produced T cells mostly accounted for T-cell counts and diversity.

After removal of 2 bases from V and 2 bases from J, the junction contained 6 bases not matched to a gene. This CDR3 contains 16 residues. CDR1 is SGHTA and CDR2 is FQGNSA in the germline V gene. Unique molecular identifiers featured in how the TCRbeta library was prepared. TCRdb called the PCR reads again in MiXCR, with one record for every CDR3 protein. In the table there are over 100,000 distinct CDR3 sequences, around 10% of which are singletons. Many counts were recorded for this clonotype. The antigen is not known. V usage is TRBV7-2 and J usage is TRBJ2-7; 10 nucleotides match TRBD2. This TCR was sampled from a boy younger than 10 with acute lymphoblastic leukemia, due to receive a stem cell transplant. The sample in question was PBMCs, obtained before TCRalphabeta/CD19-depleted stem cell transplant. Here the CDR3 DNA reads TGTGCCAGCAGCTTAATAGCGGGAGGTTCGCCCTACGAGCAGTACTTC. It specifies CASSLIAGGSPYEQYF.